The rows below give T cell receptor beta chains drawn from one sample of a study of cytomegalovirus exposure and HLA in healthy donors. Clones were sequenced by immunoSEQ multiplex PCR, and TCRdb holds only the in-frame ones, with some missing. The sample has roughly 120,000 clones, more than 65% seen once; the top ten hold approximately 0.9%. Sequenced sample: PBMCs. The receptor source for this set is a woman in her twenties or thirties in good health and CMV-seronegative. Both conserved end residues are part of each CDR3. D genes are given only for firm matches. Rows may omit the clone size; those that give it use once, few, many or a size class.

J: TRBJ2-4
V: TRBV7-9
D: .
size: .
CDR3: CASSLNGGLNIQYF

J: TRBJ2-2
V: TRBV5-1
D: TRBD2
size: few
CDR3: CASSPAAERGGRWTGELFF

J: TRBJ2-1
V: TRBV6-1
D: .
size: .
CDR3: CASSPGYSYNEQFF

J: TRBJ1-2
V: TRBV10-3
D: .
size: .
CDR3: CAISEVGGPEGYTF

J: TRBJ2-7
V: TRBV6-6
D: TRBD1
size: .
CDR3: CASGDRIGEQYF

J: TRBJ1-1
V: TRBV5-5
D: .
size: .
CDR3: CASSGTTNTEAFF

J: TRBJ2-7
V: TRBV2
D: TRBD1
size: .
CDR3: CASSGARQGSDEQYF

J: TRBJ2-1
V: TRBV5-5
D: TRBD1
size: .
CDR3: CASSPGTGAYNEQFF

J: TRBJ2-2
V: TRBV6-5
D: .
size: .
CDR3: CASSYSWLNTGELFF

J: TRBJ2-1
V: TRBV4-1
D: TRBD2
size: .
CDR3: CASKLSPLAGGPAYNEQFF

J: TRBJ2-3
V: TRBV29-1
D: TRBD2
size: .
CDR3: CSVERGLGADTQYF

J: TRBJ1-1
V: TRBV27
D: TRBD1
size: .
CDR3: CASSLSRTGRNTEAFF

J: TRBJ2-7
V: TRBV19
D: TRBD1
size: .
CDR3: CASSMYRGHEQYF

J: TRBJ1-4
V: TRBV7-6
D: TRBD1
size: .
CDR3: CASSEWDRGYKLFF

J: TRBJ1-1
V: TRBV5-1
D: .
size: .
CDR3: CASTPGGTTEAFF

J: TRBJ1-1
V: TRBV6-6
D: .
size: .
CDR3: CAAKGDMGNTEAFF

J: TRBJ1-4
V: TRBV5-1
D: TRBD1
size: .
CDR3: CASSLFGLAGGDEKLFF